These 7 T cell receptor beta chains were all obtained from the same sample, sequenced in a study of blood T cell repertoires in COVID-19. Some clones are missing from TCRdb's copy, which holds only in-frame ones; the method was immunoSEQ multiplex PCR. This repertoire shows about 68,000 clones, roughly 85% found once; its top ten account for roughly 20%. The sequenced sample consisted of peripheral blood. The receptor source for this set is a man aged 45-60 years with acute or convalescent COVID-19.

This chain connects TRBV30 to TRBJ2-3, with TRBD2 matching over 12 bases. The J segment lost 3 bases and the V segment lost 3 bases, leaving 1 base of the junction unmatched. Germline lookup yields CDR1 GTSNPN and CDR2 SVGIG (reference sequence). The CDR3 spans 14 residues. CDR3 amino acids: CAWRTSGGTDTQYF. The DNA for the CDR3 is TGTGCCTGGAGGACTAGCGGGGGAACAGATACGCAGTATTTT.

CDR3 sequence: CASSLNSFRISYEQYF. CDR3 DNA sequence: TGCGCCAGCAGCTTGAATAGCTTTCGGATCTCCTACGAGCAGTACTTC. The chain uses TRBV5-1 and TRBJ2-7; D unresolved. The length of the CDR3 is 16 residues. Germline CDR1 SGHRS, CDR2 YFSETQ. V was trimmed by 1 base and J by 0 bases, leaving 14 bases between them. Full variable domain (rest looked up from reference TRBV5-1 and TRBJ2-7): KAGVTQTPRYLIKTRGQQVTLSCSPISGHRSVSWYQQTPGQGLQFLFEYFSETQRNKGNFPGRFSGRQFSNSRSEMNVSTLELGDSALYLCASSLNSFRISYEQYFGPGTRLTVT.

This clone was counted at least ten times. The CDR3 loop reads CASSEAPYTYEQYF. CDR3 bases: TGTGCCAGCAGTGAAGCTCCGTACACCTACGAGCAGTACTTC. V is TRBV2 and J is TRBJ2-7; D not certain. CDR1 SNHLY and CDR2 FYNNEI come from the germline V gene. Trimming removed 0 bases from V and 2 bases from J, with 8 bases in between. This CDR3 has 14 amino acids.

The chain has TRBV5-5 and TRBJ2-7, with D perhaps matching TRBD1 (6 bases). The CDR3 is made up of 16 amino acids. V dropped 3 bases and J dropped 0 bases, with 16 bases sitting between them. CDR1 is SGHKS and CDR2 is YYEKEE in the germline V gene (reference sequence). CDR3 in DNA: TGTGCCAGCAGCTCGCGGACAGCGATTAGCTCCTACGAGCAGTACTTC. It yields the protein CASSSRTAISSYEQYF.

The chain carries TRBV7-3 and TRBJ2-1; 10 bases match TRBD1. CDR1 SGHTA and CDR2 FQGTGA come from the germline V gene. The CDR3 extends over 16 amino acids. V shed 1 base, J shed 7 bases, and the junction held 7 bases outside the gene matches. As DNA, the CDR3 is TGTGCCAGCAGCTTAAATCCCCGGACAGGGGGGAATGAGCAGTTCTTC. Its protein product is CASSLNPRTGGNEQFF.

The DNA of the CDR3 is TGTGCCAGCAGCCTTAGCGCGGCTAAGAGCACAGATACGCAGTATTTT. This codes for CASSLSAAKSTDTQYF. This rearrangement joins TRBV5-4 to TRBJ2-3, with D maybe TRBD2 (5 bases). The CDR3 loop spans 16 amino acids. Trimming took 4 bases from V and 0 from J, leaving 15 bases between them. Germline loops: CDR1 SGHNT, CDR2 YYREEE (reference sequence).

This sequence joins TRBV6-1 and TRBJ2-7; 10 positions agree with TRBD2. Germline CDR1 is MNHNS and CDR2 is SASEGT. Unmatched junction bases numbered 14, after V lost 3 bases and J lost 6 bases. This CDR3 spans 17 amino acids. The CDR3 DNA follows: TGTGCCAGCAGTGACCCTTGGAGAAGCGGGGGGGCCGTCGAGCAGTACGTC. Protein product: CASSDPWRSGGAVEQYV.